This T cell receptor (beta chain) was obtained from a study of cytomegalovirus exposure and HLA in healthy donors. PCR used 60 Vbeta primers and 13 Jbeta primers. Sequenced by immunoSEQ multiplex PCR; TCRdb stores in-frame clones only, minus some. The sample has just over 150,000 clones, approximately 86% seen once. The CDR3 length is 16 residues. The germline CDR1 and CDR2 sequences are SNHLY and FYNNEI. V lost 7 bases, J lost 7 bases, and 23 bases lay in between. The genes are TRBV2 and TRBJ2-1; D possibly corresponds to TRBD1 (6 bases). Sequencing was done on a sample of PBMCs. The sequence came from a woman aged 18 to 35 in good health and CMV-seronegative. The CDR3 protein is CASTPDAGVTLNEQFF. The CDR3 nucleotides read TGTGCCAGCACCCCTGACGCAGGGGTGACGTTGAATGAGCAGTTCTTC.